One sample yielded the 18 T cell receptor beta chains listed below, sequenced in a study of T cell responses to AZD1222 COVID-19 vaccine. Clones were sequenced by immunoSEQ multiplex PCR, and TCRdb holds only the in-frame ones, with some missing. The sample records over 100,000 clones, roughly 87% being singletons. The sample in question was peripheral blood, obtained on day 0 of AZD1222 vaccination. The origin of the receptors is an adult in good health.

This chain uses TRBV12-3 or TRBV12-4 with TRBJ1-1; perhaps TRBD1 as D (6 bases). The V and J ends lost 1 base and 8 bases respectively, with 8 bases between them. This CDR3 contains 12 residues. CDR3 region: CASSLVQGEAFF. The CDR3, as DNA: TGTGCCAGCAGTTTAGTGCAGGGGGAAGCTTTCTTT.

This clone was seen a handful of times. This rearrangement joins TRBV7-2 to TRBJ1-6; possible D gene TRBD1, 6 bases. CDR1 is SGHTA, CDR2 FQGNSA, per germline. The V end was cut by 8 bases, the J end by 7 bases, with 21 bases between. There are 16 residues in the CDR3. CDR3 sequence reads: CASHVRGGEGNSPLHF. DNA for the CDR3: TGTGCCAGCCACGTGAGGGGGGGCGAAGGGAATTCACCCCTCCACTTT.

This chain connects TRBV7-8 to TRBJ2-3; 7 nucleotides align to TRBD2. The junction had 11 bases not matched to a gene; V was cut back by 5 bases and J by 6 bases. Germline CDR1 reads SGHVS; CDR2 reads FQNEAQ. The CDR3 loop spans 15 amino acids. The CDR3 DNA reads TGTGCCAGCAGCAGGGAGGGTTCCGCTTGGGATACGCAGTATTTT. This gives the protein CASSREGSAWDTQYF. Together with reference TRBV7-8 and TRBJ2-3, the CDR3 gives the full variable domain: GAGVSQSPRYKVAKRGQDVALRCDPISGHVSLFWYQQALGQGPEFLTYFQNEAQLDKSGLPSDRFFAERPEGSVSTLKIQRTQQEDSAVYLCASSREGSAWDTQYFGPGTRLTVL.

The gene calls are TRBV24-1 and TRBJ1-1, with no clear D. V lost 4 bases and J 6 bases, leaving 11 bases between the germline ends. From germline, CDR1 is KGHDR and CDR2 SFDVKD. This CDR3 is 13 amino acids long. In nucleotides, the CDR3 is TGTGCCACCAGTGACCGCGGGAGCCCTGAAGCTTTCTTT. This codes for CATSDRGSPEAFF.

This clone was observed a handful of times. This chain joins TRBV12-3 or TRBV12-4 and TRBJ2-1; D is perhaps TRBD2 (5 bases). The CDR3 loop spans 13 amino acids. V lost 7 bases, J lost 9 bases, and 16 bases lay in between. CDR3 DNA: TGTGCCAGCACCTTCGGCGACCGGGGTGAGCAGTTCTTC. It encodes CASTFGDRGEQFF.

Here the CDR3 reads CSASPIDRTNEKLFF. The CDR3 DNA reads TGCAGTGCTAGTCCCATCGACAGGACTAATGAAAAACTGTTTTTT. The V and J genes are TRBV20-1 and TRBJ1-4; a weak D match, TRBD1 (6 bases). Germline V gene data show CDR1 as DFQATT and CDR2 as SNEGSKA (reference sequence). This CDR3 contains 15 residues. Trimming removed 3 bases at V and 2 bases at J, with 13 bases between.

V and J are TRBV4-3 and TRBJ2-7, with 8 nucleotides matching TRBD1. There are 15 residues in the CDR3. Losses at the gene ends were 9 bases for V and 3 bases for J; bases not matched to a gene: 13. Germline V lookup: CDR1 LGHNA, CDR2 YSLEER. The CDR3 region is CASSLNGQGDYEQYF. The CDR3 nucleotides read TGCGCCAGTTCACTCAATGGACAGGGCGACTACGAGCAGTACTTC.

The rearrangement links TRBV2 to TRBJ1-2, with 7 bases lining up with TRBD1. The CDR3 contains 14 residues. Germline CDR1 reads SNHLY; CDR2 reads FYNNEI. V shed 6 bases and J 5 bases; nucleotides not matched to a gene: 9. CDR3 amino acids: CASRGQERGYGYTF. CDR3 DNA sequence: TGTGCCAGCAGAGGACAGGAGCGGGGGTATGGCTACACCTTC.

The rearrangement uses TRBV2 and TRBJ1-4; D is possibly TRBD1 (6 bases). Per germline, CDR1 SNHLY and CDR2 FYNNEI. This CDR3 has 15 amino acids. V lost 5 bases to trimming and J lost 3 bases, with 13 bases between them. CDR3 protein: CASSRDGQSNEKLFF. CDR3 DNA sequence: TGTGCCAGCAGTCGGGATGGACAGTCTAATGAAAAACTGTTTTTT.

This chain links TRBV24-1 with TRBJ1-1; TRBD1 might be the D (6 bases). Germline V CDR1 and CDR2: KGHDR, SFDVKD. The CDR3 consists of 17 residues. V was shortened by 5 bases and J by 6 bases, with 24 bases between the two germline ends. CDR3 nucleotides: TGTGCCACCAGTGGCCCAACCATCGGGGGGCGCTCGTCTGAAGCTTTCTTT. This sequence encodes CATSGPTIGGRSSEAFF.

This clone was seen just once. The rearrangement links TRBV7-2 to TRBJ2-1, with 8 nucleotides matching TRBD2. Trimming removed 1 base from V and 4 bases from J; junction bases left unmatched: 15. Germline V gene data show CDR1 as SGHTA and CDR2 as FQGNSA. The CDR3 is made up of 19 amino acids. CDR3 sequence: CASSLVLGRGGRSYNEQFF. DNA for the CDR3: TGTGCCAGCAGCTTAGTATTGGGTCGAGGCGGGAGGTCATACAATGAGCAGTTCTTC.

CDR3 in amino acids: CASSRQGGYTF. CDR3 nucleotide sequence: TGTGCCAGCTCACGACAGGGTGGCTACACCTTC. This chain joins TRBV18 and TRBJ1-2, with 7 nucleotides matching TRBD1. CDR1 is KGHSH, CDR2 LQKENI, per germline. J was trimmed by 7 bases and V by 4 bases; bases with no gene match: 0. The CDR3 has 11 amino acids.

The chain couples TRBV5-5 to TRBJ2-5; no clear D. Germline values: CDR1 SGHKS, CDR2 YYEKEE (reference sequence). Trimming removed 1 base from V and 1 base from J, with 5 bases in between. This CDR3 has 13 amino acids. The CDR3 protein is CASSLPAQETQYF. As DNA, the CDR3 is TGTGCCAGCAGCTTGCCAGCCCAAGAGACCCAGTACTTC. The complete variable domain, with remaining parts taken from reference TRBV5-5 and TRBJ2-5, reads DAGVTQSPTHLIKTRGQQVTLRCSPISGHKSVSWYQQVLGQGPQFIFQYYEKEERGRGNFPDRFSARQFPNYSSELNVNALLLGDSALYLCASSLPAQETQYFGPGTRLLVL.

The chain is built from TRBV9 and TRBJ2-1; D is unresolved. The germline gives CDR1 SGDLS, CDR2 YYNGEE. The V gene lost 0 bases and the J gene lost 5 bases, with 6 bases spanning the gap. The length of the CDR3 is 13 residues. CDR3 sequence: CASSVAQNNEQFF. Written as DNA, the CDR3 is TGTGCCAGCAGCGTAGCGCAGAACAATGAGCAGTTCTTC.

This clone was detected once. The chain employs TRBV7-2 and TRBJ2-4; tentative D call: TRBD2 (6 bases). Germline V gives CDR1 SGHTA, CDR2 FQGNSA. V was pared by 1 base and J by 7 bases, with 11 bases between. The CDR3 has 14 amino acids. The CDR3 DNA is TGTGCCAGCAGCTTAGGGGCTAGCGAGAACATTCAGTACTTC. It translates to CASSLGASENIQYF.

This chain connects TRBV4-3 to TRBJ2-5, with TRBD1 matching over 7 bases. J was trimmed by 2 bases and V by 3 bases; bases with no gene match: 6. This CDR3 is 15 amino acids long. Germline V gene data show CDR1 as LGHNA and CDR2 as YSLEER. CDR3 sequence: CASSQALGQQETQYF. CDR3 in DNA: TGCGCCAGCAGCCAGGCCTTGGGACAGCAAGAGACCCAGTACTTC.

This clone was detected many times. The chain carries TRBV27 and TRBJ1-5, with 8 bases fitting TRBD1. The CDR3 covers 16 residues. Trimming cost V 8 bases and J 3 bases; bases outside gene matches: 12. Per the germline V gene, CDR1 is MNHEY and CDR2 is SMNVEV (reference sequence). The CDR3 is CASGLDRGKDNQPQHF. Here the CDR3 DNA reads TGTGCCAGCGGCCTAGACAGGGGCAAAGACAATCAGCCCCAGCATTTT.

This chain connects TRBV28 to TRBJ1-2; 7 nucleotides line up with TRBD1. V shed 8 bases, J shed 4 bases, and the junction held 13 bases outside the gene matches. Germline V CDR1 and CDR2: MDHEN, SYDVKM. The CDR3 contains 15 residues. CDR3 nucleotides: TGTGCCAGCGCCAAAGGAGACAGGGCGGGCTATGGCTACACCTTC. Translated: CASAKGDRAGYGYTF.